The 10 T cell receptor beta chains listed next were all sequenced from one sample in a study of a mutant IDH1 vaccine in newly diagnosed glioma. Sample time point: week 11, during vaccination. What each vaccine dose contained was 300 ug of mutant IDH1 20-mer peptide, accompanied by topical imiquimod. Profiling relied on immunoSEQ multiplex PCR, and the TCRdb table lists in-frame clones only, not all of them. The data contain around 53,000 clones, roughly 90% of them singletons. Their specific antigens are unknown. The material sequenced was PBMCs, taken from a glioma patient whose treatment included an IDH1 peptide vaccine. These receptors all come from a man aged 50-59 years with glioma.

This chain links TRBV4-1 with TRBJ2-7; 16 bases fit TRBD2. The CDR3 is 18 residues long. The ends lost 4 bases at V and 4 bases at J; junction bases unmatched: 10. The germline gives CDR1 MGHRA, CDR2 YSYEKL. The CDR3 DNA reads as TGCGCCAGCAGCCGAGGGACTAGCGGGAGGGCCATAGGGTACGAGCAGTACTTC. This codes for CASSRGTSGRAIGYEQYF.

CDR3 nucleotides: TGTGCCAGCAGTGGGGGACAGATGAACACTGAAGCTTTCTTT. It encodes CASSGGQMNTEAFF. The rearrangement uses TRBV25-1 and TRBJ1-1, with 7 positions matching TRBD1. V gave up 4 bases and J gave up 0 bases; unmatched junction bases: 2. Per the germline V gene, CDR1 is MGHDK and CDR2 is SYGVNS. This CDR3 comprises 14 residues.

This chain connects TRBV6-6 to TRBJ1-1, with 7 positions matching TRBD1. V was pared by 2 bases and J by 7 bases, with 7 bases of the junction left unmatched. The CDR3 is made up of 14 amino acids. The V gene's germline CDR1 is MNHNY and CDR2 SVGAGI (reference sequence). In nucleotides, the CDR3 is TGTGCCAGCAGTTACGAGACAGGGTCCGGTGAAGCTTTCTTT. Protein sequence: CASSYETGSGEAFF.

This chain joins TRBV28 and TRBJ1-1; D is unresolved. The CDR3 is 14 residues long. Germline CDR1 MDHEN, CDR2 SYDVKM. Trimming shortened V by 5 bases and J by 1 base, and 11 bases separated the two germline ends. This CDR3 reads CASSSDSGNTEAFF. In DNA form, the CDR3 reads TGTGCCAGCAGTAGTGACTCGGGGAACACTGAAGCTTTCTTT.

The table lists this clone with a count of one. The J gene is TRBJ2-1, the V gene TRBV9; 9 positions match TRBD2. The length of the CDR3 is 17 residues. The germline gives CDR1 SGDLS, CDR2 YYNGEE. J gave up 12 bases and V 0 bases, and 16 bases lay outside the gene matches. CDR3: CASSVDGGGAALRWQFF. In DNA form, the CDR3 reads TGTGCCAGCAGCGTAGACGGCGGGGGGGCCGCGCTTCGTTGGCAGTTCTTC.

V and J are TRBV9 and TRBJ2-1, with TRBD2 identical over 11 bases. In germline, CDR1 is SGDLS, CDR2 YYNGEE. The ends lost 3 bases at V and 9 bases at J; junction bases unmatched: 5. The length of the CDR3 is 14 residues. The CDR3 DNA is TGTGCCAGCAGCGCCGCACTAGCGGGAGCTGAGCAGTTCTTC. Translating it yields CASSAALAGAEQFF.

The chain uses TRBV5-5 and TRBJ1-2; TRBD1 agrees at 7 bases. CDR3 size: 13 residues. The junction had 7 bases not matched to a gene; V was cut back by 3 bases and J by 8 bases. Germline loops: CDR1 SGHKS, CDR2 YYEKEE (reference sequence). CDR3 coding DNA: TGTGCCAGCAGCTACGGGACAGCTATGGGCTACACCTTC. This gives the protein CASSYGTAMGYTF.

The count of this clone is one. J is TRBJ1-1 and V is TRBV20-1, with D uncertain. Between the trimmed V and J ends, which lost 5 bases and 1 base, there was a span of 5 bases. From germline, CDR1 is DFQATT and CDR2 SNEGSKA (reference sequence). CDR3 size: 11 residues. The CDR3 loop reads CSARSNTEAFF. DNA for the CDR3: TGCAGTGCTCGATCGAACACTGAAGCTTTCTTT.

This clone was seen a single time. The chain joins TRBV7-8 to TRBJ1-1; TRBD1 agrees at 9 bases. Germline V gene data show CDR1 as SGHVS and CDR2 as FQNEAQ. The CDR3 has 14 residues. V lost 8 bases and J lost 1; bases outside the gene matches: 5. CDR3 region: CASSLGQGNTEAFF. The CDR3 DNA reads TGTGCCAGCTCCTTGGGACAGGGGAACACTGAAGCTTTCTTT.

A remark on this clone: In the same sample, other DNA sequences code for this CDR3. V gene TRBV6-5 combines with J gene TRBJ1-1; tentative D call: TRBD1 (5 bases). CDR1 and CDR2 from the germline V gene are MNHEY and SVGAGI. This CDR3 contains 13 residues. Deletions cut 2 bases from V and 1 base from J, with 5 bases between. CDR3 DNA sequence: TGTGCCAGCAGTTACGGGGGGAACACTGAAGCTTTCTTT. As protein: CASSYGGNTEAFF.